There are a few counts of the clone carrying this TCR beta chain. This record comes from a study of blood T cell repertoires in COVID-19. Looking at the study overall: T cells, B-cell-depleted T cells, or PBMCs supplied cDNA or gDNA.

As handled by the study authors: Reference gene primers were amplified, and this amplification served to estimate nucleated cell counts. The assay was immunoSEQ multiplex PCR, and TCRdb's table has in-frame clones only and misses some. That table supplies the V and J calls and clone size; D and trimming were determined from the DNA. The sample includes 100,000 to 120,000 clones, 60% to 80% of them seen just once. V was trimmed by 5 bases and J by 7 bases, leaving 18 bases between them. Per germline, CDR1 SNHLY and CDR2 FYNNEI. This CDR3 spans 15 amino acids. This clonotype was obtained from a woman of 80 years or more with active or convalescent COVID-19. Sequenced material: peripheral blood. The chain recombines TRBV2 with TRBJ1-5, with a tentative D call TRBD1 (5 bases). The CDR3 loop is CASSTSGREGQPQHF. CDR3 in DNA: TGTGCCAGCAGTACATCAGGCAGGGAAGGACAGCCCCAGCATTTT.